This entry concerns a single T cell receptor (beta chain). Its antigen is currently not known. The input lacks base qualities; no much larger clone sits a single base away. TCRbeta CDR3 regions were amplified from genomic DNA using the immunoSEQ Assay, a bias-controlled multiplex PCR. As for the original processing: The number of nucleated cells in each sample was estimated by amplification of reference gene primers within the assay. To quantify the absolute abundance of each unique TCRbeta CDR3 rearrangement, sequence reads were collapsed and filtered. For each sample, productive Simpson clonality was calculated by taking the square root of Simpson's diversity index across productive rearrangements. TCRdb took this table from immuneACCESS and kept in-frame rearrangements with V and J called. Such tables lack part of the clones; where checked against another copy, unresolved V genes explain under half of the gap, and the rest is unexplained. That table furnishes V, J and clone size, whereas the DNA furnished D and trimming. The sample table lists 140,000 or so clones, roughly 85% of them with a count of one. Of the sample, roughly 2.5% falls within the top ten clones.

The germline ends are 14 bases apart after V is trimmed by 4 bases and J by 3 bases. From a lookup of the germline V gene, CDR1 and CDR2 are SGHDT and YYEEEE. Including cysteine and phenylalanine, the CDR3 has 15 amino acids. Solely the CDR3 DNA is kept, with 45 bases framed from the first base. Whole blood was collected in K2EDTA tubes by collaborating institutions according to the institutions' own protocols. For TCRbeta analysis, collaborators shipped samples as frozen whole blood, isolated PBMCs, or DNA extracted from either of those sample types. This specimen comes from a study of blood T cell repertoires in COVID-19 (dated by TCRdb to the early 2020s). As for the study more broadly: Collaborator samples came from the United States, Italy and Spain and covered acute and convalescent phases of COVID-19. The dataset comprised deeply sampled blood TCRbeta repertoires from subjects exposed to, actively infected with, or recovered from COVID-19. Where HLA class I and class II types were available, the types were taken from metadata supplied by the sample provider, not from assay-based typing. The samples were drawn from the first 160 participants of the ongoing ImmuneRACE study and from over a thousand subjects provided by 6 global collaborators. The material from the prospective study consisted of cDNA or gDNA derived from T cells, B-cell-depleted T cells, or PBMCs. The repertoires were released in a freely available public database meant as a resource for research on the immune response to SARS-CoV-2. Nearly every sample came with metadata listing a de-identified subject ID, COVID-19 status, age in years and sex. What the study reported, not specific to this receptor: The quantity of clinical and demographic metadata differed by source and by participant and was supplied without curation.

Recombination connected TRBV5-6 to TRBJ1-5; TRBD1 could be the D gene, as 6 bases match. The receptor was derived from a human donor with acute or convalescent COVID-19. The donor label of this sample is uncertain. Sequenced material: peripheral blood. The DNA sequence is TGTGCCAGCAGCCTTCGACAGGTAGACAATCAGCCCCAGCATTTT. It translates as CASSLRQVDNQPQHF.